Each of the 14 T cell receptor beta chains below was sequenced from the same sample in a study of blood T cells in healthy people across ages. It was with a sample-barcoded 5' primer and a J-beta primer mix that a second PCR of roughly 7 to 11 cycles was run. TCRdb reanalysed the 5' RACE reads using MiXCR and keeps one entry per CDR3 protein. The sample lists about 1.4 million distinct CDR3 sequences, around 55% occurring once. The specimen sequenced was blood. The receptors come from a man aged 18 to 29 in good health.

The rearrangement joins TRBV5-1 to TRBJ2-5; the match to TRBD2 covers 11 bases. With the DNA end fitting TRBJ2-7 better, the J assignment may be wrong. Looked up from germline, CDR1 is SGHRS and CDR2 is YFSETQ. The CDR3 contains 17 residues. The CDR3 loop reads CASSSPKLAGGSHEQYF. For the CDR3, the DNA is TGCGCCAGCAGCTCCCCAAAATTAGCGGGAGGGAGCCACGAGCAGTACTTC.

This clonotype occurred a few times. The rearrangement uses TRBV27 and TRBJ2-7; a possible D gene is TRBD2 (5 bases). Trimming left V 1 base short and J 2 bases short, with 15 bases between. Germline CDR1 MNHEY, CDR2 SMNVEV (reference sequence). This CDR3 comprises 16 residues. CDR3 in amino acids: CASSLFSEHKAYEQYF. CDR3 DNA: TGTGCCAGCAGTTTATTTAGCGAACATAAGGCCTACGAGCAGTACTTC.

As to this clonotype: Germline and junction disagree at one end, which may indicate a read error. This CDR3 is CASSVAPGQSSYEQYF. CDR3 nucleotide sequence: TGTGCCAGCAGTGTAGCTCCGGGACAGAGCTCCTACGAGCAGTACTTC. This chain links TRBV9 with TRBJ2-7; the match to TRBD1 covers 7 bases. Germline V gives CDR1 SGDLS, CDR2 YYNGEE. The CDR3 covers 16 residues.

The chain has TRBV5-1 and TRBJ2-1; D gene unclear. The CDR3 totals 16 residues. V was trimmed by 0 bases and J by 9 bases, leaving 19 bases between them. Looked up from germline, CDR1 is SGHRS and CDR2 is YFSETQ. CDR3 loop: CASSLGTNPAGSEQFF. The CDR3 DNA reads TGCGCCAGCAGCTTGGGCACTAACCCGGCTGGATCTGAGCAGTTCTTC.

This clonotype appeared a single time. CDR3 nucleotide sequence: TGTGCCAGCAGTACCGGGACCCAACCCTCCTACGAGCAGTACTTC. It is translated as CASSTGTQPSYEQYF. The rearrangement uses TRBV27 and TRBJ2-7, with D possibly called TRBD1 or TRBD2 (5 bases each). The V and J ends lost 5 bases and 0 bases respectively, with 14 bases between them. CDR3 length: 15 residues. Germline CDR1 MNHEY, CDR2 SMNVEV (reference sequence).

The chain links TRBV28 to TRBJ2-5; D possibly matches TRBD1 or TRBD2 (5 bases each). Trimming took off 5 bases at V and 4 bases at J, with 17 bases between the two ends. This CDR3 has 15 residues. Germline lookup yields CDR1 MDHEN and CDR2 SYDVKM. Here the CDR3 DNA reads TGTGCCAGCAGTGCCGGGGCCGTTTGGGGAGAGACCCAGTACTTC. Protein sequence: CASSAGAVWGETQYF.

CDR3 nucleotides: TGTGCCAGCAGGAACCCCGGGACAGGGGACGAGCAGTACTTC. Protein: CASRNPGTGDEQYF. The chain has TRBV28 and TRBJ2-7, with TRBD1 matching over 10 bases. The V segment lost 6 bases and the J segment 5 bases; nucleotides outside the gene matches: 7. Germline assignment: CDR1 MDHEN and CDR2 SYDVKM. CDR3 length equals 14 residues.

This clonotype was detected many times. The chain employs TRBV12-3 or TRBV12-4 and TRBJ2-1; D remains ambiguous. This CDR3 is 14 amino acids long. The germline V and J ends were trimmed by 7 bases and 3 bases, with 13 bases remaining between them. CDR3 amino acids: CASTDSVDYNEQFF. CDR3 coding DNA: TGTGCCAGCACCGACTCTGTCGACTACAATGAGCAGTTCTTC.

A single count supports this clonotype. The gene calls are TRBV5-1 and TRBJ2-1; TRBD2 matches at 7 bases. The CDR3 sequence is 15 residues long. V lost 5 bases, J lost 6 bases, and 11 bases stayed unmatched. Germline V gives CDR1 SGHRS, CDR2 YFSETQ. CDR3: CASSFLRELINEQFF. The CDR3 nucleotides read TGCGCCAGCAGTTTCTTGCGGGAGCTTATCAATGAGCAGTTCTTC.

This clonotype was counted between two and nine times. The chain carries TRBV28 and TRBJ1-6; unclear D gene. The CDR3 is 13 residues long. Germline lookup yields CDR1 MDHEN and CDR2 SYDVKM. The V gene lost 5 bases and the J gene lost 11 bases, with 13 bases spanning the gap. In nucleotides, the CDR3 is TGTGCCAGCAGTCCAAGACAAGAGGCACCCCTCCACTTT. This sequence encodes CASSPRQEAPLHF.

The rearrangement links TRBV10-2 to TRBJ2-1; maybe TRBD2 (5 bases). Trimming removed 7 bases from V and 15 bases from J, with 13 bases in between. Germline assignment: CDR1 WSHSY and CDR2 SAAADI. There are 10 residues in the CDR3. In DNA form, the CDR3 reads TGCGCCAGCAATGCGAGGGTTCGGTTCTTC. Protein: CASNARVRFF.

The rearrangement uses TRBV28 and TRBJ2-3; 12 nucleotides match TRBD2. With 7 bases clipped from V and 6 bases from J, the junction kept 8 bases outside the gene matches. The CDR3 consists of 15 residues. The V gene's germline CDR1 is MDHEN and CDR2 SYDVKM. This CDR3 is CASKQLAGGMDTQYF. The CDR3, as DNA: TGTGCCAGCAAACAACTAGCGGGGGGTATGGATACGCAGTATTTT.

There are a few counts of this clonotype. The V gene is TRBV4-1, the J gene TRBJ2-1; 9 bases fit TRBD2. J gave up 1 base and V 1 base, and 8 bases lay outside the gene matches. Germline values: CDR1 MGHRA, CDR2 YSYEKL. The CDR3 covers 18 residues. The CDR3 reads CASSQGRGGRGSYNEQFF. The CDR3 region has the DNA TGCGCCAGCAGCCAAGGAAGGGGCGGGAGGGGATCCTACAATGAGCAGTTCTTC.

This chain uses TRBV2 with TRBJ2-2, with TRBD2 matching 7 bases. This CDR3 contains 16 residues. CDR1 is SNHLY and CDR2 is FYNNEI in the germline V gene. V trimming: 3 bases; J trimming: 4 bases; junction bases outside the gene matches: 8. CDR3 DNA sequence: TGTGCCAGCAGTGACCTTCTAGCGGAGAGCACCGGGGAGCTGTTTTTT. Translating it yields CASSDLLAESTGELFF.